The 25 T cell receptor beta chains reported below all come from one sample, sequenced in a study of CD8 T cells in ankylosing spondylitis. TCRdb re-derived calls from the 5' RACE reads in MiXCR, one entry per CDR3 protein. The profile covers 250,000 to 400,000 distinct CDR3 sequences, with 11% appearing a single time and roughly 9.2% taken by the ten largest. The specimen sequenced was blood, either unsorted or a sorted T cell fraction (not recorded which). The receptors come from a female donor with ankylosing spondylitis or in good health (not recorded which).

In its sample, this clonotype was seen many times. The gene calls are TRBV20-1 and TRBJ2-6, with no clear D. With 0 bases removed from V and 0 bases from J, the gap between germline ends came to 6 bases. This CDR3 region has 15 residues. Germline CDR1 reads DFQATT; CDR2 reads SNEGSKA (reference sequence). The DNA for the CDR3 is TGCAGTGCTAGAGATACCGACTCTGGGGCCAACGTCCTGACTTTC. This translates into CSARDTDSGANVLTF.

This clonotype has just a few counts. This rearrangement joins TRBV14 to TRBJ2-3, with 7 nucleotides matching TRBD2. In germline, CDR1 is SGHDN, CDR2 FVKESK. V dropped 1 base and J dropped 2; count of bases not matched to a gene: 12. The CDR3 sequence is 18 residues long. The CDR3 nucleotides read TGTGCCAGCAGCCAAGGATTGCCAGCGGGGACCTCCACAGATACGCAGTATTTT. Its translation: CASSQGLPAGTSTDTQYF. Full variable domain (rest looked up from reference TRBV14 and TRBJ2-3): EAGVTQFPSHSVIEKGQTVTLRCDPISGHDNLYWYRRVMGKEIKFLLHFVKESKQDESGMPNNRFLAERTGGTYSTLKVQPAELEDSGVYFCASSQGLPAGTSTDTQYFGPGTRLTVL.

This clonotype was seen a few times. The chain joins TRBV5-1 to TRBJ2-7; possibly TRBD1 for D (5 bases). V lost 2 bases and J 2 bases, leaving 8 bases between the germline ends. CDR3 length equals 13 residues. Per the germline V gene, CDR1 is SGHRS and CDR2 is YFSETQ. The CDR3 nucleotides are TGCGCCAGCAGCTTCGACAGTACCTACGAGCAGTACTTC. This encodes CASSFDSTYEQYF.

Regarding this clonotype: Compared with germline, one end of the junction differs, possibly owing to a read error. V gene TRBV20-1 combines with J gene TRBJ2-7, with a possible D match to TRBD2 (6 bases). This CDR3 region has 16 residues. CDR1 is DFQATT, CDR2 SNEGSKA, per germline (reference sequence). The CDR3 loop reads CCARDSAGRIGYEQYF. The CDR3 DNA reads TGCTGTGCTAGAGATTCAGCAGGGAGGATCGGTTACGAGCAGTACTTC.

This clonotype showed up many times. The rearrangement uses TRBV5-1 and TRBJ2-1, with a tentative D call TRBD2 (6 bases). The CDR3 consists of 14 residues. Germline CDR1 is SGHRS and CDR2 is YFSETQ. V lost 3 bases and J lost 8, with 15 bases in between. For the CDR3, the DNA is TGCGCCAGCAGCTCGGGACTTATCGGCCATGAGCAGTTCTTC. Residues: CASSSGLIGHEQFF.

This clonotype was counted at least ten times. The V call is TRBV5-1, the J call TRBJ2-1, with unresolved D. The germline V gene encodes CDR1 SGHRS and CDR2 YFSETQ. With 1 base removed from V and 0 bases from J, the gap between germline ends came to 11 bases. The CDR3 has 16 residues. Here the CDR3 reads CASSLSALSSYNEQFF. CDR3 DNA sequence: TGCGCCAGCAGCTTGTCGGCGTTGAGCTCCTACAATGAGCAGTTCTTC.

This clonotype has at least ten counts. CDR3 nucleotides: TGTGCCAGCACCCCGACAGCTGGAGGGTATGGCTACACCTTC. It is translated as CASTPTAGGYGYTF. The chain employs TRBV5-4 and TRBJ1-2, with D tentatively TRBD1 (5 bases). V was pared by 6 bases and J by 5 bases, with 17 bases between. CDR3 length: 14 amino acids. The germline CDR1 and CDR2 sequences are SGHNT and YYREEE (reference sequence).

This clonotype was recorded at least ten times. CDR3 DNA sequence: TGTGCCAGCAGCGTAGCTAACGGCGACACCGGGGAGCTGTTTTTT. Its translation is CASSVANGDTGELFF. The V and J genes are TRBV9 and TRBJ2-2; D uncertain. The CDR3 length is 15 residues. Trimming removed 0 bases from V and 3 bases from J, with 9 bases in between. CDR1 and CDR2 from the germline V gene are SGDLS and YYNGEE.

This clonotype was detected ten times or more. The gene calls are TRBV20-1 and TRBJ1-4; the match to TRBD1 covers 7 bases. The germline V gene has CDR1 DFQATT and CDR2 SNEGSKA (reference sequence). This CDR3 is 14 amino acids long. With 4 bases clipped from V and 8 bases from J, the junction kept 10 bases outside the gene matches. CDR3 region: CSAMKGTAGEKLFF. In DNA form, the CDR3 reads TGCAGTGCTATGAAGGGGACAGCGGGAGAAAAACTGTTTTTT.

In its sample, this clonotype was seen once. CDR3 loop: CSARDPYEQYF. DNA for the CDR3: TGCAGTGCTAGAGATCCCTACGAGCAGTACTTC. This chain uses TRBV20-1 with TRBJ2-7; D gene ambiguous. V was shortened by 0 bases and J by 2 bases, with 2 bases between the two germline ends. CDR3 length: 11 residues. The germline gives CDR1 DFQATT, CDR2 SNEGSKA (reference sequence).

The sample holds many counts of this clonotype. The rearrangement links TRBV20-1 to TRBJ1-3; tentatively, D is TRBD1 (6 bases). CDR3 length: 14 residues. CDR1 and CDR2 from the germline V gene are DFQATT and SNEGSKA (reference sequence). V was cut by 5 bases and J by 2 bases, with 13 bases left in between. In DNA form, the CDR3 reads TGCAGTGCTTCGCTACAGGGAACTGGAAACACCATATATTTT. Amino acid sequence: CSASLQGTGNTIYF.

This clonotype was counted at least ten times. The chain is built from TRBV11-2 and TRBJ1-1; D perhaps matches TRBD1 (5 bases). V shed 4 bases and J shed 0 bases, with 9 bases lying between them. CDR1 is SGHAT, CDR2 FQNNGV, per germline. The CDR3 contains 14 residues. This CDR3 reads CASSSRTLNTEAFF. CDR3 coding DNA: TGTGCCAGCAGCTCCCGGACACTGAACACTGAAGCTTTCTTT.

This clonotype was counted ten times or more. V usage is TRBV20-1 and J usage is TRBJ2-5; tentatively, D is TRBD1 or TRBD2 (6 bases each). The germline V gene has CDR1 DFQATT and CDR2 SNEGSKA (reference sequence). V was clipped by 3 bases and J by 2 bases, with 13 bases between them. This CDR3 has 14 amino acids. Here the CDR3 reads CSASHREAQETQYF. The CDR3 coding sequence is TGCAGTGCTAGCCACAGGGAGGCACAAGAGACCCAGTACTTC.

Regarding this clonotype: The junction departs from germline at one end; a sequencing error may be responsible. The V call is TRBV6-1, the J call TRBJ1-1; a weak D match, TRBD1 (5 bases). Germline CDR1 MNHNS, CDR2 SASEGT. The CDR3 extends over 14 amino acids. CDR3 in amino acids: CASSKALGPTEAFF. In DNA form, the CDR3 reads TGTGCCAGCAGTAAAGCTTTGGGGCCCACTGAAGCTTTCTTT.

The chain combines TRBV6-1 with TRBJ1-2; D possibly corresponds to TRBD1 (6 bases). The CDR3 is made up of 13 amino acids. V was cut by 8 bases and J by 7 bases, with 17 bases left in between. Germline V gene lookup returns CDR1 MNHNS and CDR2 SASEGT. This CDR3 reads CASSESGTPGYTF. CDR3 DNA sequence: TGTGCCAGCTCCGAGTCCGGGACACCTGGCTACACCTTC.

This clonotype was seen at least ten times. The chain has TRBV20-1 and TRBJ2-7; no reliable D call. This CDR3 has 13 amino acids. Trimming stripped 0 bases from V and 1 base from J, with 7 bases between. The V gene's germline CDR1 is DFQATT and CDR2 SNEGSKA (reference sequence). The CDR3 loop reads CSARDKQSYEQYF. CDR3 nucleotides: TGCAGTGCTAGAGACAAACAGTCCTACGAGCAGTACTTC.

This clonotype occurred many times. For the CDR3, the DNA is TGCGCCAGCAGCTTGGAAGGGTCGAACACCGGGGAGCTGTTTTTT. Translated: CASSLEGSNTGELFF. The chain uses TRBV5-1 and TRBJ2-2; unclear D gene. Germline CDR1 reads SGHRS; CDR2 reads YFSETQ. The CDR3 has 15 amino acids. V was shortened by 0 bases and J by 0 bases, with 6 bases between the two germline ends. The whole variable domain, filled in from reference TRBV5-1 and TRBJ2-2, reads KAGVTQTPRYLIKTRGQQVTLSCSPISGHRSVSWYQQTPGQGLQFLFEYFSETQRNKGNFPGRFSGRQFSNSRSEMNVSTLELGDSALYLCASSLEGSNTGELFFGEGSRLTVL.

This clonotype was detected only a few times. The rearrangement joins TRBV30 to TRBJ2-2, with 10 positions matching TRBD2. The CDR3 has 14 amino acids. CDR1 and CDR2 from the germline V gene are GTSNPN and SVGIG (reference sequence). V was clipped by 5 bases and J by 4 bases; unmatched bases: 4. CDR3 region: CAWDSGRATGELFF. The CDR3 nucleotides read TGTGCCTGGGACAGCGGGAGGGCCACCGGGGAGCTGTTTTTT.

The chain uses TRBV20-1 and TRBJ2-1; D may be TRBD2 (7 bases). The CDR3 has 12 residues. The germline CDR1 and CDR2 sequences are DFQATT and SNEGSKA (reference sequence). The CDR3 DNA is TGCATCCAAAGGGGGGGATACAATGAGCAGTTCTTC. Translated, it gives CIQRGGYNEQFF.

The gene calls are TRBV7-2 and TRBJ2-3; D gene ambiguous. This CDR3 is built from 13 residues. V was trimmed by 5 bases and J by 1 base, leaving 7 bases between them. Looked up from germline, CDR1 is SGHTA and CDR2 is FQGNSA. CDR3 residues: CASSPRRTDTQYF. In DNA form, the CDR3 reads TGTGCCAGCAGCCCGCGCCGCACAGATACGCAGTATTTT.

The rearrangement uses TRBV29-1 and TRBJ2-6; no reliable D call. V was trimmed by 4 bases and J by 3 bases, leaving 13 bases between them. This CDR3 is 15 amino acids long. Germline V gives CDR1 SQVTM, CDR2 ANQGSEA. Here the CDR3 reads CSVAVGLVGANVLTF. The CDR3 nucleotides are TGCAGCGTTGCGGTGGGTCTCGTTGGGGCCAACGTCCTGACTTTC.

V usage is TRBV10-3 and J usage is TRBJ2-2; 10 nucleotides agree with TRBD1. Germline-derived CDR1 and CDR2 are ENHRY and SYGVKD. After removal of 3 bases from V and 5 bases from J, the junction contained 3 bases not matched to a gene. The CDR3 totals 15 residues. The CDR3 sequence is CAISETDRGTGELFF. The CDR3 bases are TGTGCCATCAGTGAAACGGACAGGGGGACCGGGGAGCTGTTTTTT.

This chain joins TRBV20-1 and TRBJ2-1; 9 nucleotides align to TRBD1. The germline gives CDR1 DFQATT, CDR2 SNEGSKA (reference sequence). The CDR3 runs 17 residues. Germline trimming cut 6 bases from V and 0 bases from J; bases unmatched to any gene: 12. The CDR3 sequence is CSAEGQGPTSSYNEQFF. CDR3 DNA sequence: TGCAGTGCCGAGGGACAGGGTCCGACGAGCTCCTACAATGAGCAGTTCTTC.

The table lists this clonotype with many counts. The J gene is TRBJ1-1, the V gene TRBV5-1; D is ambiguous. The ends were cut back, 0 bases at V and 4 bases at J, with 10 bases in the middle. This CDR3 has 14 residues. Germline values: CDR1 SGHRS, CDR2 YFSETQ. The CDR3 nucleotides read TGCGCCAGCAGCTTGGAGGCTTTTAGCACTGAAGCTTTCTTT. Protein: CASSLEAFSTEAFF.

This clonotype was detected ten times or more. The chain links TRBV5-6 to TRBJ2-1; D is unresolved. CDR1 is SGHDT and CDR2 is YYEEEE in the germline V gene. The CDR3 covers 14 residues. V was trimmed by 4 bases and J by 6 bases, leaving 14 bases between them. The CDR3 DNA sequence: TGTGCCAGCAGCGCGGACCCCTCGAGCAATGAGCAGTTCTTC. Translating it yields CASSADPSSNEQFF.